One and the same sample provided the 27 T cell receptor beta chains below, sequenced in a study of cytomegalovirus exposure and HLA in healthy donors. PCR was performed using 60 Vbeta and 13 Jbeta primers. The protocol was immunoSEQ multiplex PCR, while the TCRdb copy is restricted to in-frame clones and leaves out a portion. In the table there are about 100,000 clones, about 86% of which are singletons. Sequenced sample: PBMCs. The receptors here all came from a woman in her 70s in good health and CMV-seropositive.

About this clone itself: A read error may produce the germline difference seen at one junction end. CDR3 DNA: TGTTCCAGCAGCCCATGGGAGGCTACGCAGTATTTT. Protein: CSSSPWEATQYF. The rearrangement links TRBV7-9 to TRBJ2-3; D might be TRBD2 (6 bases). The CDR3 runs to 12 residues. Germline V CDR1 and CDR2: SEHNR, FQNEAQ (reference sequence).

The V gene is TRBV11-3, the J gene TRBJ1-1, with D tentatively TRBD1 (6 bases). This CDR3 spans 16 amino acids. The germline CDR1 and CDR2 sequences are SGHNT and YENEEA. The V and J ends lost 5 bases and 1 base respectively, with 17 bases between them. The CDR3 nucleotides are TGTGCCAGCAGCCCGGGGGGGCGGTATAGGAACACTGAAGCTTTCTTT. Protein product: CASSPGGRYRNTEAFF.

This chain joins TRBV7-9 and TRBJ2-2; no clear D gene. CDR1 and CDR2 (germline): SEHNR, FQNEAQ (reference sequence). Trimming left V 5 bases short and J 5 bases short, with 15 bases between. This CDR3 is built from 15 residues. DNA for the CDR3: TGTGCCAGCAGCCTTGCGATACTCCCTACCGGGGAGCTGTTTTTT. Translating gives CASSLAILPTGELFF. The whole variable domain, filled in from reference TRBV7-9 and TRBJ2-2, reads DTGVSQNPRHKITKRGQNVTFRCDPISEHNRLYWYRQTLGQGPEFLTYFQNEAQLEKSRLLSDRFSAERPKGSFSTLEIQRTEQGDSAMYLCASSLAILPTGELFFGEGSRLTVL.

The J gene is TRBJ2-7, the V gene TRBV7-3, with 7 bases aligning to TRBD2. J lost 4 bases, V lost 1 base, and 1 base had no gene match. The CDR3 loop spans 13 amino acids. Germline assignment: CDR1 SGHTA and CDR2 FQGTGA. The CDR3 nucleotides read TGTGCCAGCAGCTTAAACGGGGGGTACGAGCAGTACTTC. Translation gives CASSLNGGYEQYF.

The rearrangement uses TRBV27 and TRBJ2-7; D remains ambiguous. Germline CDR1 reads MNHEY; CDR2 reads SMNVEV (reference sequence). V lost 2 bases, J lost 3 bases, and 8 bases lay in between. CDR3 size: 13 residues. The DNA for the CDR3 is TGTGCCAGCAGTTTAACAGAGAACTACGAGCAGTACTTC. It yields the protein CASSLTENYEQYF.

The chain uses TRBV18 and TRBJ2-2; 7 bases match TRBD1. With V trimmed by 2 bases and J by 4 bases, 7 bases remained unmatched. From germline, CDR1 is KGHSH and CDR2 LQKENI. There are 16 residues in the CDR3. In DNA, the CDR3 is TGTGCCAGCTCACCATTGACAGGGATCGGCACCGGGGAGCTGTTTTTT. Residues: CASSPLTGIGTGELFF.

This sequence joins TRBV2 and TRBJ1-5; D is ambiguous. V gave up 3 bases and J gave up 7 bases, with 10 bases separating them. The CDR3 extends over 13 amino acids. Germline CDR1 and CDR2: SNHLY and FYNNEI. CDR3 loop: CASSDGGGQPQHF. In DNA form, the CDR3 reads TGTGCCAGCAGTGATGGAGGAGGGCAGCCCCAGCATTTT.

The chain's CDR3 is CASSASTGNTEAFF. CDR3 sequence (DNA): TGTGCCAGCAGCGCTTCAACAGGGAACACTGAAGCTTTCTTT. The genes are TRBV7-8 and TRBJ1-1, with D perhaps matching TRBD1 (5 bases). Germline V gene sequence: CDR1 SGHVS, CDR2 FQNEAQ. This CDR3 is built from 14 residues. Trimming stripped 5 bases from V and 1 base from J, with 11 bases between.

The chain carries TRBV5-1 and TRBJ2-1, with TRBD2 matching over 7 bases. The V and J ends lost 3 bases and 0 bases, in that order; junction bases with no gene match: 6. Germline assignment: CDR1 SGHRS and CDR2 YFSETQ. The CDR3 totals 16 residues. The CDR3 region is CASSSLGGSSYNEQFF. DNA for the CDR3: TGCGCCAGCAGCTCCCTTGGCGGGAGCTCCTACAATGAGCAGTTCTTC.

This rearrangement joins TRBV7-2 to TRBJ2-3; no firm D call. V lost 2 bases and J 5 bases, leaving 5 bases between the germline ends. CDR3 size: 12 residues. The germline V gene has CDR1 SGHTA and CDR2 FQGNSA. CDR3: CASSLLGDTQYF. CDR3 in DNA: TGTGCCAGCAGCTTACTCGGAGATACGCAGTATTTT. Together with reference TRBV7-2 and TRBJ2-3, the CDR3 gives the full variable domain: GAGVSQSPSNKVTEKGKDVELRCDPISGHTALYWYRQSLGQGLEFLIYFQGNSAPDKSGLPSDRFSAERTGGSVSTLTIQRTQQEDSAVYLCASSLLGDTQYFGPGTRLTVL.

The rearrangement uses TRBV7-9 and TRBJ1-4, with 7 bases fitting TRBD1. This CDR3 is built from 15 residues. Germline-derived CDR1 and CDR2 are SEHNR and FQNEAQ (reference sequence). V lost 5 bases, J lost 2 bases, and 5 bases stayed unmatched. CDR3 DNA: TGTGCCAGCAGCCGACAGGGCCCGACTAATGAAAAACTGTTTTTT. It is translated as CASSRQGPTNEKLFF.

This clone was seen more than once but under ten times. The rearrangement joins TRBV4-3 to TRBJ2-7, with 7 bases identical to TRBD1. The germline CDR1 and CDR2 sequences are LGHNA and YSLEER. CDR3 length: 16 amino acids. V lost 3 bases, J lost 4 bases, and 12 bases stayed unmatched. CDR3 residues: CASSQAVGTAPYEQYF. CDR3 in DNA: TGCGCCAGCAGCCAGGCCGTCGGGACAGCCCCGTACGAGCAGTACTTC.

This chain links TRBV28 with TRBJ2-5; D unresolved. Trimming left V 6 bases short and J 2 bases short, with 13 bases between. Germline-derived CDR1 and CDR2 are MDHEN and SYDVKM. CDR3 length equals 14 residues. The CDR3 sequence: CASRGSADQETQYF. In DNA form, the CDR3 reads TGTGCCAGCAGAGGCAGCGCCGATCAAGAGACCCAGTACTTC.

CDR3 sequence reads: CASSLGGTATYEQYF. The CDR3 DNA is TGCGCCAGCAGCCTAGGTGGGACAGCCACCTACGAGCAGTACTTC. This chain uses TRBV5-1 with TRBJ2-5; 7 bases map to TRBD1. With the DNA end fitting TRBJ2-7 better, the J assignment may be wrong. Germline CDR1 reads SGHRS; CDR2 reads YFSETQ. CDR3 length: 15 residues.

J is TRBJ2-1 and V is TRBV7-9; D unclear. The V gene lost 5 bases and the J gene lost 7 bases, with 9 bases spanning the gap. The CDR3 is 12 amino acids. Per the germline V gene, CDR1 is SEHNR and CDR2 is FQNEAQ (reference sequence). CDR3 residues: CASSPLRNEQFF. DNA of the CDR3: TGTGCCAGCAGCCCTTTACGGAATGAGCAGTTCTTC.

The chain is built from TRBV28 and TRBJ2-2, with 7 positions matching TRBD2. The trim removed 7 bases at V and 8 bases at J, leaving 7 bases unmatched. Germline lookup yields CDR1 MDHEN and CDR2 SYDVKM. CDR3 size: 13 residues. DNA of the CDR3: TGTGCCAGCACCATTAGGCGGGAGGGGGAGCTGTTTTTT. It specifies CASTIRREGELFF.

The chain joins TRBV5-4 to TRBJ2-1; 11 bases agree with TRBD2. The J segment lost 8 bases and the V segment lost 4 bases, leaving 8 bases of the junction unmatched. Per germline, CDR1 SGHNT and CDR2 YYREEE (reference sequence). This CDR3 contains 15 residues. The CDR3 protein is CASSATSGMLDEQFF. Here the CDR3 DNA reads TGTGCCAGCAGCGCGACTAGCGGGATGCTGGATGAGCAGTTCTTC.

This clone has a handful of counts. The chain joins TRBV4-2 to TRBJ1-4; 7 nucleotides align to TRBD1. Germline V lookup: CDR1 LGHNA, CDR2 YNFKEQ. The trim removed 4 bases at V and 8 bases at J, leaving 7 bases unmatched. The CDR3 covers 14 residues. The CDR3 spells CASSPGQVGEKLFF. The CDR3 nucleotides read TGTGCCAGCAGCCCAGGACAGGTGGGGGAAAAACTGTTTTTT.

The rearrangement joins TRBV6-5 to TRBJ1-1; D remains ambiguous. Looked up from germline, CDR1 is MNHEY and CDR2 is SVGAGI. Between the trimmed V and J ends, which lost 6 bases and 1 base, there was a span of 6 bases. The CDR3 extends over 12 amino acids. In DNA, the CDR3 is TGTGCCAGCAGCACATCGAACACTGAAGCTTTCTTT. Its translation is CASSTSNTEAFF.

The chain combines TRBV7-3 with TRBJ2-6, with D hard to call. Germline-derived CDR1 and CDR2 are SGHTA and FQGTGA. This CDR3 contains 14 residues. V lost 5 bases to trimming and J lost 0 bases, with 5 bases between them. The CDR3 is CASSVHSGANVLTF. The CDR3 DNA sequence: TGTGCCAGCAGCGTTCACTCTGGGGCCAACGTCCTGACTTTC.

This clone occurred a few times. This sequence joins TRBV5-1 and TRBJ2-5; 10 bases are a match to TRBD2. V gave up 4 bases and J gave up 3 bases; unmatched junction bases: 3. The germline V gene encodes CDR1 SGHRS and CDR2 YFSETQ. The CDR3 has 14 residues. As DNA, the CDR3 is TGCGCCAGCAGCCTGGGACTAGCGAAAGAGACCCAGTACTTC. It codes for CASSLGLAKETQYF.

The V and J genes are TRBV5-4 and TRBJ2-5, with 9 bases fitting TRBD1. Losses at the gene ends were 0 bases for V and 3 bases for J; bases not matched to a gene: 6. The CDR3 runs 16 residues. Germline values: CDR1 SGHNT, CDR2 YYREEE (reference sequence). The CDR3 sequence is CASSLARQGGEETQYF. In DNA, the CDR3 is TGTGCCAGCAGCTTGGCCCGACAGGGGGGGGAAGAGACCCAGTACTTC.

In its sample, this clone was seen once. CDR3: CASSSKGAVYEQYF. CDR3 coding DNA: TGTGCCAGCAGCTCAAAGGGGGCGGTCTACGAGCAGTACTTC. V usage is TRBV5-4 and J usage is TRBJ2-5; TRBD1 matches 7 bases. The J call could be wrong; TRBJ2-7 is a better fit for the DNA end. Germline V gives CDR1 SGHNT, CDR2 YYREEE (reference sequence). The CDR3 contains 14 residues.

The V gene is TRBV11-3, the J gene TRBJ2-7; tentatively, D is TRBD2 (6 bases). The germline gives CDR1 SGHNT, CDR2 YENEEA. The length of the CDR3 is 14 residues. V dropped 5 bases and J dropped 5 bases, with 16 bases sitting between them. The DNA of the CDR3 is TGTGCCAGCAGCCAGGTGGGGGGAGGTAACGAGCAGTACTTC. This gives the protein CASSQVGGGNEQYF.

The J gene is TRBJ1-3, the V gene TRBV2, with a tentative D call TRBD1 (6 bases). Germline values: CDR1 SNHLY, CDR2 FYNNEI. V was shortened by 1 base and J by 0 bases, with 13 bases between the two germline ends. The CDR3 is 17 amino acids. The CDR3 region has the DNA TGTGCCAGCAGTGAAGTAACAGGGCAAAGCTCTGGAAACACCATATATTTT. It is translated as CASSEVTGQSSGNTIYF.

A few counts support this clone. The J gene is TRBJ1-2, the V gene TRBV5-6; the D is unclear. V lost 6 bases and J 8 bases, leaving 14 bases between the germline ends. The CDR3 sequence is 12 residues long. Germline V gives CDR1 SGHDT, CDR2 YYEEEE. The CDR3 region is CASTPGGAGYTF. The CDR3 nucleotides are TGTGCCAGCACCCCGGGTGGTGCAGGCTACACCTTC.

CDR3 nucleotides: TGTGCCAGTAGTATCATAGGGAGTACTGAAGCTTTCTTT. Protein: CASSIIGSTEAFF. The chain is built from TRBV19 and TRBJ1-1, with D uncertain. Deletions cut 3 bases from V and 5 bases from J, with 10 bases between. CDR1 is LNHDA, CDR2 SQIVND, per germline (reference sequence). This CDR3 has 13 residues. Based on the CDR3 plus reference TRBV19 and TRBJ1-1, the full variable domain is DGGITQSPKYLFRKEGQNVTLSCEQNLNHDAMYWYRQDPGQGLRLIYYSQIVNDFQKGDIAEGYSVSREKKESFPLTVTSAQKNPTAFYLCASSIIGSTEAFFGQGTRLTVV.